This TCR beta chain was observed in a study of T cell responses to AZD1222 COVID-19 vaccine. Study findings and constraints: Just 5 to 7 AZD1222 recipients were seropositive at baseline. An increase in Spike-specific TCR breadth and depth was observed after two AZD1222 doses. Reports indicate that nearly half of spike-specific TCRs are directed at unmutated variant regions.

The CDR3 sequence is 15 residues long. V shed 4 bases, J shed 3 bases, and the junction held 9 bases outside the gene matches. Germline CDR1 is SGHRS and CDR2 is YFSETQ. This clone was observed once. Its target is not known. Pooled samples include second doses given at about 4 or 12 weeks. Generated by immunoSEQ multiplex PCR, the TCRdb table keeps only in-frame clones and is missing some. The sample has more than 95,000 clones, roughly 87% seen once. This sample comprised peripheral blood, obtained 28 days after the second AZD1222 dose. The origin of this receptor is an adult who received the AZD1222 COVID-19 vaccine. The V gene is TRBV5-1, the J gene TRBJ2-7, with 8 bases fitting TRBD2. The CDR3 is CASSLTAGVGYEQYF. For the CDR3, the DNA is TGCGCCAGCAGCCTAACAGCGGGAGTAGGCTACGAGCAGTACTTC.